This record looks at one T cell receptor beta chain sequence and its context. This clone came up a few times. What this receptor recognizes is not known. Per-nucleotide qualities are absent, and no much larger clonotype sits a single base away. The entry originates in a study of metastatic and nonmetastatic thyroid tumors (dated by TCRdb to 2020 to 2022). Regarding the study in general: Repertoires were compared across peripheral blood and tumor or nodule tissue samples from malignant and benign thyroid patients.

No treatment had been received by any patient before thyroid surgery. Using T-cell receptor beta sequencing, the researchers looked back retrospectively at clinical samples from patients, gathered between about 2011 and 2019. Points the paper makes about the study in general: In both blood and tumor samples, TCR beta diversity was reported to be significantly higher in malignant tumors than in benign nodules.

V is cut back by 6 bases and J by 0 bases, with 7 bases in the junction unmatched. The CDR3 contains 16 residues, cysteine and phenylalanine counted. Left in the record is the CDR3 DNA by itself, 48 bases read in frame from the first base. CDR1 and CDR2, per the germline V gene, are MNHEY and SVGAGI. The method was PCR. The instrument was an Illumina HiSeq 4000. The TCR beta-chain CDR3 region of each patient was profiled by high-throughput sequencing. For the original study's pipeline: The researchers built a classifier to tell apart papillary thyroid cancer patients with distant metastasis, based on CDR3 differences among clinicopathological groups. The Shannon index was used to assess repertoire diversity, and the Morisita-Horn index was used to assess tumor-blood repertoire similarity. TCRdb applied fastp at Q25 and MiXCR to the public reads, then kept only in-frame beta chains. The V and J calls shown here were made by TCRdb, not taken from the authors' results. Recorded for this sample are about 21,000 clones; 32% of them occurred a single time. The ten largest clones take up more than 20% of the sample.

The chain was built from TRBV6-5 and TRBJ2-1; TRBD2 fits 8 bases in the junction. The sample consisted of adjacent normal tissue. The TCR was taken from a female donor with papillary thyroid cancer or a benign thyroid nodule (not recorded which). Some clones in this sample may be carry-over from other donors' samples. In nucleotide form, the sequence is TGTGCCAGCAGGAGACTAGCGCGCGGCTCCTACAATGAGCAGTTCTTC. Translated, it gives CASRRLARGSYNEQFF.